This T cell receptor beta chain appears in the sequencing data of a study of T-cell memory formation after mild COVID-19. Looking at the study overall: TCR clusters mostly belonged to single donors.

5'RACE primed from the constant segment yielded TCR alpha and TCR beta cDNA libraries bearing sample barcodes and UMIs. TCRdb processed the 5' RACE reads anew with MiXCR; each CDR3 protein has one entry. Among around 200,000 distinct CDR3 sequences listed, approximately 18% were seen once. Study conclusions and caveats: Day 15 to 85 contractors were CD4/CD8 balanced; later expanders leaned CD4+.

The germline V gene encodes CDR1 SGHTA and CDR2 FQGNSA. The V gene end was trimmed by 6 bases and the J gene end by 11 bases; junction bases not matched to a gene: 4. This CDR3 comprises 11 residues. This clonotype was seen more than once but under ten times. Its antigen is not identified. The sequence derives from a man aged 18 to 29 who had mild COVID-19 (a few samples of this study predate the infection). Cell type and time point are not known. This chain connects TRBV7-2 to TRBJ1-3, with 7 bases aligning to TRBD1. The material sequenced was PBMCs or a T cell subset sorted from them (not recorded which). Here the CDR3 DNA reads TGTGCCAGCAGTGACAGGGTGGCCATATATTTT. Its protein product is CASSDRVAIYF.